The 18 T cell receptor beta chains in this list originate from one sample, sequenced in a study of blood T cells in healthy people across ages. Sample-barcoded 5' priming and a J-beta primer mix drove a second PCR of roughly 6 to 12 cycles. One entry per CDR3 protein, called by TCRdb with MiXCR from the 5' RACE reads. The table shows under 2 million distinct CDR3 sequences, with about 35% occurring only once. Input material: blood. The receptors shown here come from a woman between 25 and 40 years old in good health.

A word on this clonotype: A read error may explain this, as a much larger clone is one base away. The chain has TRBV27 and TRBJ2-3; TRBD2 aligns across 11 bases. Germline-derived CDR1 and CDR2 are MNHEY and SMNVEV (reference sequence). The CDR3 extends over 16 amino acids. For the CDR3, the DNA is TGTGCCTCCTCACCTAGCGGGAGGAGGGTGACAGATACGCTGTATTTT. As protein: CASSPSGRRVTDTLYF.

V usage is TRBV3-1 and J usage is TRBJ1-6; D is uncertain. This CDR3 has 15 residues. V lost 0 bases and J lost 8, with 11 bases in between. Germline-derived CDR1 and CDR2 are LGHDT and YNNKEL (reference sequence). The CDR3 nucleotides are TGTGCCAGCAGCCAAGATTTGGGTAACGATTCACCCCTCCACTTT. Protein product: CASSQDLGNDSPLHF. Full variable domain (rest looked up from reference TRBV3-1 and TRBJ1-6): DTAVSQTPKYLVTQMGNDKSIKCEQNLGHDTMYWYKQDSKKFLKIMFSYNNKELIINETVPNRFSPKSPDKAHLNLHINSLELGDSAVYFCASSQDLGNDSPLHFGNGTRLTVT.

This clonotype was found a few times. The chain links TRBV9 to TRBJ2-3; no definite D call. Trimming cost V 2 bases and J 0 bases, with 4 bases left between them. Per the germline V gene, CDR1 is SGDLS and CDR2 is YYNGEE. The CDR3 spans 13 residues. The CDR3 DNA reads as TGTGCCAGCAGCGTTATTAGCACAGATACGCAGTATTTT. Amino acid sequence: CASSVISTDTQYF. Full variable domain (rest looked up from reference TRBV9 and TRBJ2-3): DSGVTQTPKHLITATGQRVTLRCSPRSGDLSVYWYQQSLDQGLQFLIQYYNGEERAKGNILERFSAQQFPDLHSELNLSSLELGDSALYFCASSVISTDTQYFGPGTRLTVL.

Points on this clonotype: Possible read error: a much larger clone is one base away. The V call is TRBV6-2 or TRBV6-3, the J call TRBJ2-1; 7 bases agree with TRBD2. The CDR3 has 15 residues. Germline-derived CDR1 and CDR2 are MNHEY and SVGEGT. CDR3 DNA: TGTGCCAGCAACGACGGGGGGTCCTCCTACAATGGGCAGTTCTTC. Translated, it gives CASNDGGSSYNGQFF.

This clonotype was observed many times. The chain employs TRBV27 and TRBJ2-3; D is perhaps TRBD2 (6 bases). The V and J ends lost 4 bases and 2 bases respectively, with 13 bases between them. The length of the CDR3 is 15 residues. Germline loops: CDR1 MNHEY, CDR2 SMNVEV (reference sequence). DNA of the CDR3: TGTGCCAGCAGTTCCATGGGGAGGTACACAGATACGCAGTATTTT. Its protein product is CASSSMGRYTDTQYF.

Ten or more counts support this clonotype. The rearrangement uses TRBV2 and TRBJ2-5, with TRBD1 matching 7 bases. The V gene's germline CDR1 is SNHLY and CDR2 FYNNEI. V shed 3 bases, J shed 6 bases, and the junction held 4 bases outside the gene matches. CDR3 size: 13 residues. CDR3 loop: CASSDDRAKTQYF. The CDR3 nucleotides are TGTGCCAGCAGTGACGACAGGGCTAAGACCCAGTACTTC.

This clonotype has a handful of counts. The chain recombines TRBV7-9 with TRBJ2-7; TRBD2 matches at 11 bases. The CDR3 sequence is 16 residues long. Germline V gene data show CDR1 as SEHNR and CDR2 as FQNEAQ (reference sequence). J was trimmed by 3 bases and V by 4 bases; bases with no gene match: 8. CDR3 region: CASSSPTSGGNYEQYF. The CDR3 DNA reads TGTGCCAGCAGCTCACCAACTAGCGGGGGTAACTACGAGCAGTACTTC.

This chain joins TRBV28 and TRBJ2-7; D gene uncertain. V lost 11 bases to trimming and J lost 4 bases, with 21 bases between them. The CDR3 sequence is 14 residues long. Germline V gene data show CDR1 as MDHEN and CDR2 as SYDVKM. CDR3 protein: CAVCSPVVPYEQYF. The CDR3 DNA is TGTGCCGTCTGTTCACCAGTAGTACCGTACGAGCAGTACTTC.

The chain has TRBV7-2 and TRBJ1-1; D is ambiguous. The germline gives CDR1 SGHTA, CDR2 FQGNSA. The CDR3 length is 15 residues. V lost 1 base, J lost 4 bases, and 13 bases lay in between. The CDR3 nucleotides are TGTGCCAGCAGCTTAGATGTATTGGCCTCCACTGAAGCTTTCTTT. Amino acid sequence: CASSLDVLASTEAFF.

The rearrangement joins TRBV21-1 to TRBJ2-5; whether TRBD2, the table's D call, matches the DNA was not checked. TRBV21-1 is labeled a pseudogene. This CDR3 has 20 amino acids. The CDR3 reads CASSGGRNWLAGKYQETQYF. The CDR3, as DNA: TGTGCCAGCAGCGGGGGCAGGAATTGGCTAGCGGGAAAGTACCAAGAGACCCAGTACTTC.

This clonotype turned up a few times. V is TRBV5-1 and J is TRBJ1-1; D gene unclear. The V gene lost 2 bases and the J gene lost 4 bases, with 0 bases spanning the gap. CDR3 length equals 10 residues. Per germline, CDR1 SGHRS and CDR2 YFSETQ. The CDR3 DNA sequence: TGCGCCAGCAGCTTCACTGAAGCTTTCTTT. Its translation: CASSFTEAFF.

In this sample, this clonotype turned up many times. The rearrangement links TRBV5-1 to TRBJ2-2; 12 nucleotides match TRBD1. The ends lost 4 bases at V and 5 bases at J; junction bases unmatched: 9. Germline V gene lookup returns CDR1 SGHRS and CDR2 YFSETQ. This CDR3 spans 17 amino acids. DNA of the CDR3: TGCGCCAGCAGCCGAGCCGGGACAGGGGGCAGGACCGGGGAGCTGTTTTTT. It is translated as CASSRAGTGGRTGELFF.

This chain connects TRBV6-6 to TRBJ2-7; 16 positions agree with TRBD2. The CDR3 loop spans 16 amino acids. Germline-derived CDR1 and CDR2 are MNHNY and SVGAGI (reference sequence). V lost 2 bases and J lost 6; bases outside the gene matches: 4. This CDR3 reads CASSYGTSGGALEQYF. CDR3 nucleotides: TGTGCCAGCAGTTACGGGACTAGCGGGGGGGCCCTCGAGCAGTACTTC.

The rearrangement links TRBV7-9 to TRBJ2-7; either TRBD1 or TRBD2 may fit D (5 bases each). This CDR3 spans 12 amino acids. V lost 5 bases to trimming and J lost 6 bases, with 11 bases between them. Germline V gene lookup returns CDR1 SEHNR and CDR2 FQNEAQ (reference sequence). The CDR3 DNA reads TGTGCCAGCAGCAGGGACGGTTTCGAGCAGTACTTC. This gives the protein CASSRDGFEQYF.

This chain uses TRBV25-1 with TRBJ2-7; possible D gene TRBD2, 5 bases. CDR1 and CDR2 from the germline V gene are MGHDK and SYGVNS. The CDR3 totals 14 residues. Trimming removed 2 bases at V and 3 bases at J, with 11 bases between. Written as DNA, the CDR3 is TGTGCCAGCAGTGAAGCAGGAGGAGACTACGAGCAGTACTTC. This codes for CASSEAGGDYEQYF.

This clonotype was seen a handful of times. The CDR3 loop reads CASSENRGPNEQYF. CDR3 nucleotide sequence: TGTGCCAGCAGTGAAAACAGGGGTCCCAACGAGCAGTACTTC. V usage is TRBV2 and J usage is TRBJ2-7, with 7 bases aligning to TRBD1. The CDR3 length is 14 residues. Trimming at V came to 2 bases and at J to 5 bases, leaving 6 bases not matched to a gene. Germline V gene data show CDR1 as SNHLY and CDR2 as FYNNEI. Filled out from reference TRBV2 and TRBJ2-7, the complete variable domain reads EPEVTQTPSHQVTQMGQEVILRCVPISNHLYFYWYRQILGQKVEFLVSFYNNEISEKSEIFDDQFSVERPDGSNFTLKIRSTKLEDSAMYFCASSENRGPNEQYFGPGTRLTVT.

The chain couples TRBV12-3 or TRBV12-4 to TRBJ2-3; TRBD2 matches 11 bases. This CDR3 is 19 amino acids long. Unmatched junction bases numbered 14, after V lost 5 bases and J lost 1 base. The DNA of the CDR3 is TGTGCCAGCAGTCCAGGACTAGCGGGCCAGGAATTACGCACAGATACGCAGTATTTT. It encodes CASSPGLAGQELRTDTQYF.

This clonotype was counted between two and nine times. J is TRBJ2-5 and V is TRBV4-1, with D perhaps matching TRBD1 or TRBD2 (6 bases each). Between the trimmed V and J ends, which lost 0 bases and 7 bases, there was a span of 18 bases. CDR1 is MGHRA and CDR2 is YSYEKL in the germline V gene. The length of the CDR3 is 16 residues. CDR3 in DNA: TGCGCCAGCAGCCAAGAGCCTGAGGAGGGGGGTGCGACCCAGTACTTC. Protein sequence: CASSQEPEEGGATQYF.